This T cell receptor beta chain was retrieved from a study of beta chain features in type 1 diabetes. Study-wide context: Summed over all samples, the examined sorted cells came to roughly 110 million. Findings and limits, study-wide: For cells with high TCR expression, cDNA sequencing could yield over-representation. PCR might favor shorter templates, equally in patients and controls. Type 1 diabetes patients showed a moderate but significant shortening of TCRB CDR3s in all four CD4+ subsets.

This clone was observed a handful of times. Its antigen is undetermined. Investigators reverse transcribed all isolated RNA, so they sequenced expressed TCRB transcripts. Sequenced naive, central memory and regulatory T cell samples produced an average of about 3.57 million reads. Profiled with immunoSEQ multiplex PCR; TCRdb holds only in-frame clones, not every one. The sample includes roughly 160,000 clones, less than 10% of them seen just once. There are 15 residues in the CDR3. Germline CDR1 is SNHLY and CDR2 is FYNNEI. V dropped 7 bases and J dropped 5 bases, with 18 bases sitting between them. Sequenced sample: central memory CD4+ T cells from blood. This TCR was recovered from a man aged 18 to 30 with type 1 diabetes. V is TRBV2 and J is TRBJ1-5, with a possible D match to TRBD1 (5 bases). CDR3 in DNA: TGTGCCAGCATGGGGCTCGGCAGGGAAGATCAGCCCCAGCATTTT. Its translation: CASMGLGREDQPQHF. Complete variable domain (other parts from reference TRBV2 and TRBJ1-5): EPEVTQTPSHQVTQMGQEVILRCVPISNHLYFYWYRQILGQKVEFLVSFYNNEISEKSEIFDDQFSVERPDGSNFTLKIRSTKLEDSAMYFCASMGLGREDQPQHFGDGTRLSIL.